This entry features one T cell receptor beta chain sequence. Antigen: not known. The data are from a study of regulatory T cells in long-lasting Graves disease. In the study overall: Over 5 years on antithyroid drugs plus positive TSH receptor antibodies marked Graves' disease as persistent. Study observations and caveats: Persistent patients shared more public clonotypes (roughly 2,800) than new patients (approximately 1,000).

CDR3-region Arm-PCR and iRepertoire HTBI primers produced the TCR beta libraries. TCRdb re-called the multiplex PCR reads with MiXCR, one entry per CDR3 protein. Of a few hundred thousand distinct CDR3 sequences listed, roughly a quarter are singletons. The time point denotes: persistent/refractory GD, antithyroid drugs over 5 years with positive TRAb. Extracted RNA from PBMCs served as the source of the TCR library. Into tubes containing EDTA, about 10 milliliters of peripheral blood were drawn. The source is a female donor with Graves disease. Sequencing used peripheral blood mononuclear cells (PBMCs), obtained when the disease was refractory, from a patient treated with antithyroid drugs.

The CDR3 DNA is TGTGCCTGGGGAGAAAACAATCAGCCCCAGCATTTT. As protein: CAWGENNQPQHF. The J gene is TRBJ1-5, the V gene TRBV30; no clear D gene. V lost 5 bases and J lost 3, with 8 bases in between. Germline V gives CDR1 GTSNPN, CDR2 SVGIG (reference sequence). CDR3 length: 12 residues.